This entry is about one TCR beta chain. This sample is drawn from a study of blood T cell repertoires in COVID-19. On the study more broadly: Samples taken during acute and convalescent COVID-19 were collected in the United States, Italy and Spain.

Per germline, CDR1 MNHEY and CDR2 SMNVEV (reference sequence). V was shortened by 6 bases and J by 2 bases, with 13 bases between the two germline ends. The CDR3 contains 14 residues. In the authors' workflow: Cell counts per sample came from amplifying reference gene primers. The table came from immunoSEQ multiplex PCR; TCRdb's copy has only in-frame clones and leaves some out. The V and J calls and clone size are taken from that table; D and trimming were inferred from the DNA. The data hold a few hundred thousand clones, with roughly nine tenths observed a single time. Seattle participants joined during active infection and were tracked over time.

Sample: peripheral blood. This TCR derives from a woman aged 60 to 75 with COVID-19, enrolled during active disease. V usage is TRBV27 and J usage is TRBJ1-2, with D perhaps TRBD1 (5 bases). This chain's CDR3 is CASRPSGANYGYTF. CDR3 DNA sequence: TGTGCCAGCAGACCCAGCGGGGCCAACTATGGCTACACCTTC.